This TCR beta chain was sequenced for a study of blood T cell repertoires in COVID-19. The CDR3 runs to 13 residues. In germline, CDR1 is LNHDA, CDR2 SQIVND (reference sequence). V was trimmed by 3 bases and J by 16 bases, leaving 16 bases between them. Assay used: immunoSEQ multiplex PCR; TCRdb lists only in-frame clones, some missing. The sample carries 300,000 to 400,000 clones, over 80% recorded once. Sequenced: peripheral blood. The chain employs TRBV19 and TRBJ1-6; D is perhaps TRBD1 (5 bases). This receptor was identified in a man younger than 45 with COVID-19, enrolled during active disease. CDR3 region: CASSIVTQGPLHF. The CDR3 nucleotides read TGTGCCAGTAGTATCGTTACGCAGGGCCCTCTCCACTTT.